Following are 26 T cell receptor beta chains from one sample sequenced in a study of shared clonotypes between healthy human individuals. Here immunoSEQ multiplex PCR was the method, and the copy in TCRdb shows in-frame clones only, minus some. The sample shows some 320,000 clones, over 75% of them seen only once. Sequences were obtained from memory CD8+ T cells sorted from blood. This sample's subset: CD45RO+ cells pooled with CCR7-negative TemRA cells. Source of these receptors: a man between 18 and 35 years old in good health.

The chain uses TRBV29-1 and TRBJ2-1; possibly TRBD1 or TRBD2 for D (5 bases each). Trimming removed 8 bases at V and 2 bases at J, with 19 bases between. Germline values: CDR1 SQVTM, CDR2 ANQGSEA. The CDR3 extends over 15 amino acids. CDR3 bases: TGCAGCTTCCCCTGGGGGTCAGACGCCTACAATGAGCAGTTCTTC. Encoded protein: CSFPWGSDAYNEQFF.

V usage is TRBV4-1 and J usage is TRBJ2-3; the match to TRBD2 covers 7 bases. The V segment lost 0 bases and the J segment 4 bases; nucleotides outside the gene matches: 4. Germline-derived CDR1 and CDR2 are MGHRA and YSYEKL. This CDR3 spans 15 amino acids. The CDR3 loop reads CASSQDPSGADTQYF. Here the CDR3 DNA reads TGCGCCAGCAGCCAAGATCCTAGCGGCGCAGATACGCAGTATTTT.

The rearrangement joins TRBV15 to TRBJ1-4; D may be TRBD1 (5 bases). The length of the CDR3 is 16 residues. The V end was cut by 0 bases, the J end by 8 bases, with 16 bases between. CDR1 and CDR2 from the germline V gene are LNHNV and YYDKDF (reference sequence). In DNA, the CDR3 is TGTGCCACCAGCAGAGATCCTGAGGGGTTAAGCGAAAAACTGTTTTTT. Translated, it gives CATSRDPEGLSEKLFF.

The genes are TRBV29-1 and TRBJ1-6, with D hard to call. Germline V lookup: CDR1 SQVTM, CDR2 ANQGSEA. V was clipped by 7 bases and J by 10 bases, with 8 bases between them. The CDR3 length is 10 residues. CDR3 sequence: CSADGSPLHF. In DNA, the CDR3 is TGCAGCGCGGACGGCTCACCCCTCCACTTT.

V is TRBV7-9 and J is TRBJ1-1, with no clear D. With 1 base removed from V and 7 bases from J, the gap between germline ends came to 10 bases. The length of the CDR3 is 13 residues. Germline CDR1 SEHNR, CDR2 FQNEAQ (reference sequence). The CDR3 region has the DNA TGTGCCAGCAGCTTAGGTGGGCAGGATGAAGCTTTCTTT. Translation: CASSLGGQDEAFF.

The chain combines TRBV7-6 with TRBJ2-1, with 9 bases matching TRBD1. The V and J ends lost 5 bases and 2 bases, in that order; junction bases with no gene match: 4. This CDR3 contains 15 residues. Germline assignment: CDR1 SGHVS and CDR2 FNYEAQ. CDR3 region: CASSLDRGTYNEQFF. The CDR3 DNA reads as TGTGCCAGCAGCCTAGACAGGGGGACCTACAATGAGCAGTTCTTC.

The J gene is TRBJ2-2, the V gene TRBV6-5, with unresolved D. CDR1 is MNHEY and CDR2 is SVGAGI in the germline V gene. The ends were cut back, 11 bases at V and 3 bases at J, with 13 bases in the middle. CDR3 size: 13 residues. The CDR3 protein is CASAYKDTGELFF. The CDR3 DNA reads TGTGCCTCCGCGTACAAGGACACCGGGGAGCTGTTTTTT.

V and J are TRBV27 and TRBJ1-2; 10 positions match TRBD1. CDR1 is MNHEY and CDR2 is SMNVEV in the germline V gene (reference sequence). There are 14 residues in the CDR3. V was pared by 2 bases and J by 8 bases, with 5 bases of the junction left unmatched. CDR3 sequence reads: CASSLLDRGAGYTF. The CDR3 DNA sequence: TGTGCCAGCAGTTTACTGGACAGGGGGGCGGGCTACACCTTC.

The chain couples TRBV7-8 to TRBJ1-2, with a tentative D call TRBD1 (5 bases). The CDR3 spans 15 residues. V lost 5 bases, J lost 4 bases, and 17 bases lay in between. Germline V gives CDR1 SGHVS, CDR2 FQNEAQ. CDR3 DNA sequence: TGTGCCAGCAGCCCACGGTGGGGACGATCCTATGGCTACACCTTC. Translation gives CASSPRWGRSYGYTF.

The V call is TRBV11-1, the J call TRBJ1-4, with D possibly TRBD1 on 6 matching bases. This CDR3 comprises 15 residues. Trimming removed 3 bases from V and 7 bases from J, with 15 bases in between. Germline CDR1 SGHAT, CDR2 FQDESV (reference sequence). The CDR3 loop reads CASSLVDRMGEKLFF. The CDR3 DNA reads as TGTGCCAGCAGCTTGGTCGACAGGATGGGTGAAAAACTGTTTTTT.

The rearrangement links TRBV7-2 to TRBJ2-7; D not certain. CDR1 and CDR2 (germline): SGHTA, FQGNSA. V shed 5 bases and J shed 7 bases, with 15 bases lying between them. This CDR3 contains 13 residues. CDR3 sequence reads: CASSASPRAEQYF. The CDR3 coding sequence is TGTGCCAGCAGCGCCTCGCCCCGGGCGGAGCAGTACTTC.

The chain has TRBV30 and TRBJ1-2; the D gene is possibly TRBD1 (5 bases). The length of the CDR3 is 17 residues. Looked up from germline, CDR1 is GTSNPN and CDR2 is SVGIG (reference sequence). The germline V and J ends were trimmed by 0 bases and 0 bases, with 17 bases remaining between them. CDR3 protein: CAWSVLGPYKANYGYTF. CDR3 DNA: TGTGCCTGGAGTGTACTGGGACCGTATAAAGCTAACTATGGCTACACCTTC.

V usage is TRBV2 and J usage is TRBJ2-3, with D possibly being TRBD2 (7 bases). The CDR3 spans 15 residues. Trimming cost V 9 bases and J 2 bases, with 18 bases left between them. The germline CDR1 and CDR2 sequences are SNHLY and FYNNEI. The CDR3 reads CARGGRGPLTDTQYF. As DNA, the CDR3 is TGTGCCAGGGGTGGGCGGGGGCCACTCACAGATACGCAGTATTTT.

V usage is TRBV14 and J usage is TRBJ2-5; 11 bases map to TRBD2. The CDR3 sequence is 17 residues long. V lost 0 bases to trimming and J lost 2 bases; unmatched junction nucleotides: 5. Germline CDR1 reads SGHDN; CDR2 reads FVKESK. The CDR3 sequence: CASSQDRASGGQETQYF. CDR3 DNA: TGTGCCAGCAGCCAAGATCGGGCTAGCGGGGGGCAAGAGACCCAGTACTTC.

V and J are TRBV2 and TRBJ2-7, with 11 nucleotides matching TRBD2. The germline CDR1 and CDR2 sequences are SNHLY and FYNNEI. This CDR3 is 19 amino acids long. With V trimmed by 4 bases and J by 1 base, 15 bases remained unmatched. The CDR3 DNA follows: TGTGCCAGCAGTGGCCCTCTAGCGGGAGGAGATCGGCCGTCCTACGAGCAGTACTTC. It yields the protein CASSGPLAGGDRPSYEQYF.

The chain links TRBV4-1 to TRBJ2-3; 13 bases are shared with TRBD2. The germline CDR1 and CDR2 sequences are MGHRA and YSYEKL. Germline trimming cut 5 bases from V and 6 bases from J; bases unmatched to any gene: 8. The CDR3 totals 16 residues. The CDR3 coding sequence is TGCGCCAGCAGCGATTCACTAGCGGGAGGGTTGGATACGCAGTATTTT. Its translation is CASSDSLAGGLDTQYF.

The chain combines TRBV4-1 with TRBJ1-5; D remains unclear. Per germline, CDR1 MGHRA and CDR2 YSYEKL. Trimming cost V 0 bases and J 4 bases, with 10 bases left between them. CDR3 length: 15 amino acids. The CDR3 is CASSQEDRVNQPQHF. DNA of the CDR3: TGCGCCAGCAGCCAAGAGGATAGGGTTAATCAGCCCCAGCATTTT.

The rearrangement links TRBV11-2 to TRBJ1-2; the D is unclear. V was pared by 1 base and J by 5 bases, with 11 bases between. CDR3 length equals 14 residues. From germline, CDR1 is SGHAT and CDR2 FQNNGV. This CDR3 reads CASSLGWREYGYTF. In DNA form, the CDR3 reads TGTGCCAGCAGCTTAGGGTGGAGGGAGTATGGCTACACCTTC. Complete variable domain (other parts from reference TRBV11-2 and TRBJ1-2): EAGVAQSPRYKIIEKRQSVAFWCNPISGHATLYWYQQILGQGPKLLIQFQNNGVVDDSQLPKDRFSAERLKGVDSTLKIQPAKLEDSAVYLCASSLGWREYGYTFGSGTRLTVV.

The chain uses TRBV11-2 and TRBJ2-1, with 11 bases aligning to TRBD1. There are 13 residues in the CDR3. Germline trimming cut 0 bases from V and 14 bases from J; bases unmatched to any gene: 3. Looked up from germline, CDR1 is SGHAT and CDR2 is FQNNGV. This CDR3 is CASSLDQGQGEFF. The DNA for the CDR3 is TGTGCCAGCAGCTTAGATCAGGGACAGGGGGAGTTCTTC.

This chain joins TRBV4-1 and TRBJ1-1, with D tentatively TRBD1 (5 bases). The CDR3 has 15 amino acids. The germline V gene encodes CDR1 MGHRA and CDR2 YSYEKL. Trimming took off 1 base at V and 6 bases at J, with 15 bases between the two ends. Here the CDR3 reads CASSQVGVEGAEAFF. In DNA form, the CDR3 reads TGCGCCAGCAGCCAAGTCGGGGTTGAAGGGGCTGAAGCTTTCTTT.

This chain's CDR3 is CASSLSSGGAYEQYF. The CDR3 DNA sequence: TGTGCCAGCAGTTTATCGAGCGGGGGGGCCTACGAGCAGTACTTC. The chain recombines TRBV28 with TRBJ2-7, with 10 bases fitting TRBD2. Germline CDR1 MDHEN, CDR2 SYDVKM. J lost 2 bases, V lost 1 base, and 2 bases had no gene match. There are 15 residues in the CDR3.

This chain uses TRBV4-1 with TRBJ2-2, with D perhaps TRBD1 (5 bases). Trimming cost V 3 bases and J 7 bases, with 12 bases left between them. The length of the CDR3 is 14 residues. The germline V gene has CDR1 MGHRA and CDR2 YSYEKL. For the CDR3, the DNA is TGCGCCAGCAGCCACGTTCTAGGGGACGGGGAGCTGTTTTTT. This codes for CASSHVLGDGELFF.

This clone was observed a handful of times. Other nucleotide sequences from this sample produce the same CDR3. V and J are TRBV27 and TRBJ1-1; D not resolved. Between the trimmed V and J ends, which lost 2 bases and 0 bases, there was a span of 4 bases. The CDR3 spans 13 residues. In germline, CDR1 is MNHEY, CDR2 SMNVEV (reference sequence). DNA of the CDR3: TGTGCCAGCAGTTTAAGCGTGAACACTGAAGCTTTCTTT. It yields the protein CASSLSVNTEAFF.

This clone was picked up one time. CDR3 sequence: CASQYYGQGGSVADQPQHF. The DNA of the CDR3 is TGTGCCAGCCAGTATTACGGGCAGGGGGGTTCGGTAGCCGATCAGCCCCAGCATTTT. The genes are TRBV28 and TRBJ1-5; 7 bases are shared with TRBD1. Unmatched junction bases numbered 24, after V lost 8 bases and J lost 5 bases. The germline V gene encodes CDR1 MDHEN and CDR2 SYDVKM. The CDR3 runs 19 residues.

This chain's CDR3 is CASSHGPAYEQYF. The CDR3 DNA reads as TGTGCCAGCAGTCACGGTCCTGCTTACGAGCAGTACTTC. This chain uses TRBV9 with TRBJ2-7; D is unclear. Germline lookup yields CDR1 SGDLS and CDR2 YYNGEE. V gave up 5 bases and J gave up 4 bases, with 13 bases separating them. The CDR3 is 13 amino acids.

This clone was seen only once. The rearrangement links TRBV7-8 to TRBJ2-2, with no clear D. V was shortened by 5 bases and J by 0 bases, with 28 bases between the two germline ends. Germline-derived CDR1 and CDR2 are SGHVS and FQNEAQ. The CDR3 runs 21 residues. In DNA, the CDR3 is TGTGCCAGCAGCCCTCTCCATCCGTCTGCGCGAAAAACATCGAACACCGGGGAGCTGTTTTTT. Amino acids: CASSPLHPSARKTSNTGELFF.